Listed below are T cell receptor beta chains from one sample, sequenced in a study of T cell responses to AZD1222 COVID-19 vaccine. This table comes from immunoSEQ multiplex PCR, and its TCRdb copy is limited to in-frame clones, with some not included. The table lists about 170,000 clones, 92% of them singletons, with 1.6% in the top ten. The material sequenced was peripheral blood, taken on day 0 of AZD1222 vaccination. These receptors all stem from an adult in good health. The CDR3 runs from the conserved cysteine through the conserved F or W. The order of the fields is J gene, clone size, V gene, D gene, CDR3 protein, CDR3 DNA. A D gene is named only where the DNA matches it firmly. Size is omitted from some rows. Given values are once, few, many or a class for expanded clones.

TRBJ2-5 . TRBV5-1 . CASSLWYQQETQYF TGCGCCAGCAGCTTGTGGTATCAACAAGAGACCCAGTACTTC
TRBJ2-3 . TRBV18 . CASSPGRFGTDTQYF TGTGCCAGCTCACCGGGGAGATTCGGCACAGATACGCAGTATTTT
TRBJ1-5 . TRBV27 . CASSSVHMISDQPQHF TGTGCCAGCAGTTCTGTCCATATGATTAGCGATCAGCCCCAGCATTTT
TRBJ2-1 once TRBV3-1/TRBV3-2 . CASSTRSVGEQFF TGTGCCAGCTCTACCCGCAGCGTTGGTGAGCAGTTCTTC
TRBJ2-7 . TRBV6-6 . CASSYHYEQYF TGTGCCAGCAGCTACCACTACGAGCAGTACTTC
TRBJ1-6 . TRBV7-2 . CASSSRGETSNSPLHF TGTGCCAGCAGCTCTCGGGGGGAGACCTCGAATTCACCCCTCCACTTT
TRBJ1-1 . TRBV7-9 . CASRQAANTEAFF TGTGCCAGCCGACAGGCGGCGAACACTGAAGCTTTCTTT
TRBJ2-3 . TRBV28 . CASSPGTLLYTQYF TGTGCCAGCAGCCCCGGGACTCTTTTATATACGCAGTATTTT
TRBJ2-7 . TRBV7-8 TRBD2 CASSWREGSYEQYF TGTGCCAGCAGTTGGCGGGAGGGTTCCTACGAGCAGTACTTC
TRBJ2-5 few TRBV27 . CASSYTIQETQYF TGTGCCAGCAGTTATACAATTCAAGAGACCCAGTACTTC
TRBJ1-4 once TRBV5-4 . CASSTGYLEKLFF TGTGCCAGCAGCACAGGGTATCTCGAAAAACTGTTTTTT
TRBJ2-3 . TRBV7-9 . CASSLMAGTDTQYF TGTGCCAGCAGCTTAATGGCTGGCACAGATACGCAGTATTTT
TRBJ2-2 . TRBV2 TRBD2 CASRKGLANTGELFF TGTGCCAGCAGAAAGGGACTAGCCAACACCGGGGAGCTGTTTTTT
TRBJ1-2 . TRBV5-1 . CASSSDGNYGYTF TGCGCCAGCAGCTCGGACGGGAACTATGGCTACACCTTC
TRBJ2-1 . TRBV11-3 . CASSLGGTYNEQFF TGTGCCAGCAGCTTAGGTGGAACCTACAATGAGCAGTTCTTC
TRBJ2-7 . TRBV2 TRBD1 CASSDRDSIYEQYF TGTGCCAGCAGCGATCGGGACAGTATCTACGAGCAGTACTTC
TRBJ2-1 . TRBV5-4 . CASSLPTTYNEQFF TGTGCCAGCAGCTTGCCTACAACCTACAATGAGCAGTTCTTC
TRBJ1-5 . TRBV7-9 . CASSWDMQPQHF TGTGCCAGCAGTTGGGATATGCAGCCCCAGCATTTT
TRBJ1-5 once TRBV2 . CASSESPRGQPQHF TGTGCCAGCAGTGAATCCCCAAGGGGTCAGCCCCAGCATTTT
TRBJ2-1 . TRBV20-1 . CSASGTAEQFF TGCAGTGCTAGCGGGACGGCTGAGCAGTTCTTC
TRBJ1-3 . TRBV14 TRBD1 CASSPPGQPLNTIYF TGTGCCAGCAGCCCACCGGGACAGCCGCTAAACACCATATATTTT
TRBJ1-5 . TRBV16 . CASSQLRSNQPQHF TGTGCCAGCAGCCAATTAAGGAGCAATCAGCCCCAGCATTTT
TRBJ1-1 few TRBV29-1 . CSVRGINEAFF TGCAGCGTCCGCGGGATTAATGAAGCTTTCTTT
TRBJ2-2 . TRBV6-5 . CASSRQPKGTGELFF TGTGCCAGCAGTCGACAGCCTAAGGGCACCGGGGAGCTGTTTTTT
TRBJ2-1 . TRBV7-9 TRBD1 CASSLPRDRGPNEQFF TGTGCCAGCAGCCTCCCCCGGGACAGGGGGCCGAATGAGCAGTTCTTC
TRBJ1-5 few TRBV4-1 . CASSQGNSNQPQHF TGCGCCAGCAGCCAAGGGAATAGCAATCAGCCCCAGCATTTT